What follows are 15 T cell receptor beta chains derived from one specimen sequenced in a study of blood T cell repertoires in COVID-19. Assay used: immunoSEQ multiplex PCR; TCRdb lists only in-frame clones, some missing. The sample holds roughly 160,000 clones, roughly 80% seen once. Sequencing was done on a sample of PBMCs or T cells enriched from blood (not recorded which). These receptors came from a man aged 50 to 60 who had recovered from COVID-19.

This clone came up a few times. The genes are TRBV19 and TRBJ1-1; D perhaps matches TRBD1 (5 bases). V lost 3 bases and J 4 bases, leaving 6 bases between the germline ends. The CDR3 covers 12 residues. Germline CDR1 LNHDA, CDR2 SQIVND (reference sequence). This chain's CDR3 is CASSIRATEAFF. For the CDR3, the DNA is TGTGCCAGTAGTATCAGGGCCACTGAAGCTTTCTTT.

The rearrangement joins TRBV3-1 (or the pseudogene TRBV3-2) to TRBJ2-7; TRBD1 matches at 10 bases. The ends lost 1 base at V and 0 bases at J; junction bases unmatched: 6. Germline CDR1 and CDR2: LGHDT and YNNKEL (reference sequence). This CDR3 has 17 residues. CDR3 bases: TGTGCCAGCAGCCAAGCCGGACAGGGGGGCCCCTCCTACGAGCAGTACTTC. This codes for CASSQAGQGGPSYEQYF.

The V gene is TRBV6-1, the J gene TRBJ1-6; no clear D. Trimming removed 2 bases at V and 7 bases at J, with 6 bases between. CDR1 and CDR2 from the germline V gene are MNHNS and SASEGT. This CDR3 contains 13 residues. The CDR3 sequence is CASSERENSPLHF. The CDR3 DNA is TGTGCCAGCAGTGAAAGGGAGAATTCACCCCTCCACTTT.

This chain connects TRBV6-5 to TRBJ1-1, with 7 bases matching TRBD1. The CDR3 covers 14 residues. The germline gives CDR1 MNHEY, CDR2 SVGAGI. V shed 6 bases and J 5 bases; nucleotides not matched to a gene: 9. The CDR3 nucleotides are TGTGCCAGCAGCGCAACAGGGGATTTGACTGAAGCTTTCTTT. This encodes CASSATGDLTEAFF.

The CDR3 nucleotides are TGTGCCAGCAGTTGGGATGGACTAGCGGGGGACCTCAATGAGCAGTTCTTC. It codes for CASSWDGLAGDLNEQFF. The rearrangement uses TRBV13 and TRBJ2-1, with 13 bases fitting TRBD2. The CDR3 length is 17 residues. After removal of 6 bases from V and 6 bases from J, the junction contained 11 bases not matched to a gene. The germline V gene encodes CDR1 PRHDT and CDR2 FYEKMQ (reference sequence).

The table lists this clone with a few counts. The chain links TRBV11-2 to TRBJ2-2; TRBD2 is a possible D gene (5 bases). The ends were cut back, 1 base at V and 2 bases at J, with 11 bases in the middle. CDR1 is SGHAT, CDR2 FQNNGV, per germline. The length of the CDR3 is 16 residues. The CDR3 sequence: CASSLGGSDNTGELFF. The CDR3 nucleotides read TGTGCCAGCAGCTTAGGCGGGTCTGACAACACCGGGGAGCTGTTTTTT.

This clone has only one observation. The chain combines TRBV12-3 or TRBV12-4 with TRBJ1-2; 7 bases align to TRBD1. The CDR3 runs 13 residues. The V segment lost 10 bases and the J segment 0 bases; nucleotides outside the gene matches: 5. The CDR3 loop reads CAILDRANYGYTF. The CDR3 bases are TGTGCCATCCTTGACAGGGCTAACTATGGCTACACCTTC.

The CDR3 loop reads CASSPRGMAKNIQYF. The CDR3 DNA reads as TGTGCCAGCAGCCCCCGAGGGATGGCCAAAAACATTCAGTACTTC. V and J are TRBV7-9 and TRBJ2-4; D is possibly TRBD2 (5 bases). The CDR3 consists of 15 residues. V lost 5 bases and J lost 1, with 12 bases in between. The germline V gene encodes CDR1 SEHNR and CDR2 FQNEAQ (reference sequence).

In this sample, this clone is medium-sized. The chain links TRBV19 to TRBJ2-5; 7 bases are shared with TRBD2. The CDR3 consists of 17 residues. The germline V gene has CDR1 LNHDA and CDR2 SQIVND (reference sequence). V was clipped by 0 bases and J by 5 bases; unmatched bases: 12. The CDR3 region has the DNA TGTGCCAGTAGTATAGATGCCTCTAGCGGCGGATGGGAGACCCAGTACTTC. This encodes CASSIDASSGGWETQYF.

V gene TRBV11-2 combines with J gene TRBJ2-1; 11 bases map to TRBD1. The germline CDR1 and CDR2 sequences are SGHAT and FQNNGV. The V segment lost 1 base and the J segment 4 bases; nucleotides outside the gene matches: 6. The CDR3 is made up of 17 amino acids. The CDR3 nucleotides are TGTGCCAGCAGCTTAGGAAGTGGGACAGGGGGTTACAATGAGCAGTTCTTC. The encoded protein is CASSLGSGTGGYNEQFF.

This chain uses TRBV2 with TRBJ1-5; D is undetermined. The germline CDR1 and CDR2 sequences are SNHLY and FYNNEI. V lost 3 bases to trimming and J lost 1 base, with 7 bases between them. The CDR3 is made up of 14 amino acids. This CDR3 reads CASSEGVSNQPQHF. CDR3 nucleotides: TGTGCCAGCAGTGAGGGCGTAAGCAATCAGCCCCAGCATTTT.

V usage is TRBV11-2 and J usage is TRBJ1-1, with D unclear. V was clipped by 0 bases and J by 5 bases, with 7 bases between them. The germline CDR1 and CDR2 sequences are SGHAT and FQNNGV. This CDR3 spans 13 amino acids. CDR3 coding DNA: TGTGCCAGCAGCTTAGACTTCCCGACTGAAGCTTTCTTT. Its protein product is CASSLDFPTEAFF.

DNA for the CDR3: TGTGCCAGCACCACATACAGGGGAGGCGAGCAGTACTTC. Protein: CASTTYRGGEQYF. This sequence joins TRBV6-5 and TRBJ2-7; tentatively, D is TRBD1 (7 bases). The V gene lost 7 bases and the J gene lost 6 bases, with 16 bases spanning the gap. Germline assignment: CDR1 MNHEY and CDR2 SVGAGI. This CDR3 region has 13 residues.

The rearrangement uses TRBV7-9 and TRBJ1-5, with 8 bases matching TRBD1. V lost 2 bases, J lost 5 bases, and 8 bases stayed unmatched. The CDR3 extends over 16 amino acids. Per germline, CDR1 SEHNR and CDR2 FQNEAQ (reference sequence). The DNA for the CDR3 is TGTGCCAGCAGCTTATCGTCGGGACAGGTTGATCAGCCCCAGCATTTT. Its protein is CASSLSSGQVDQPQHF.

The chain has TRBV10-2 and TRBJ1-2, with D tentatively TRBD1 (6 bases). CDR1 is WSHSY and CDR2 is SAAADI in the germline V gene. Trimming took off 0 bases at V and 8 bases at J, with 10 bases between the two ends. The CDR3 has 13 residues. CDR3 protein: CASSESGAEGYTF. In DNA form, the CDR3 reads TGCGCCAGCAGTGAGTCGGGGGCGGAGGGCTACACCTTC.